Listed here are 19 T cell receptor beta chains from one sample, sequenced in a study of T cell changes during pregnancy in multiple sclerosis. Some clones are missing from TCRdb's copy, which holds only in-frame ones; the method was immunoSEQ multiplex PCR. The sample carries about 77,000 clones, more than 85% recorded once. The starting material was peripheral blood, obtained after pregnancy. These receptors were taken from a female donor in good health, enrolled as a control in a pregnancy study.

This clone has only one observation. The V gene is TRBV9, the J gene TRBJ2-5; tentatively, D is TRBD1 (6 bases). Trimming took off 4 bases at V and 5 bases at J, with 15 bases between the two ends. From germline, CDR1 is SGDLS and CDR2 YYNGEE. The CDR3 has 14 residues. The CDR3 DNA reads as TGTGCCAGCAGCTCGGACGGGACATCGGAGACCCAGTACTTC. It codes for CASSSDGTSETQYF.

This chain connects TRBV28 to TRBJ2-1; weak D call: TRBD2 (6 bases). V gave up 6 bases and J gave up 10 bases, with 25 bases separating them. The CDR3 runs 16 residues. Germline CDR1 and CDR2: MDHEN and SYDVKM. CDR3 protein: CASSPGVAGRGREQFF. In DNA, the CDR3 is TGTGCCAGCAGCCCCGGGGTGGCCGGGAGAGGTAGGGAGCAGTTCTTC.

The chain's CDR3 is CASSLSGEGFSPLHF. CDR3 bases: TGTGCCAGCAGTTTATCAGGGGAGGGGTTCTCACCCCTCCACTTT. The chain recombines TRBV27 with TRBJ1-6, with a tentative D call TRBD1 (5 bases). V dropped 0 bases and J dropped 10 bases, with 13 bases sitting between them. Germline CDR1 reads MNHEY; CDR2 reads SMNVEV (reference sequence). CDR3 length: 15 residues.

The chain uses TRBV19 and TRBJ1-5, with D possibly being TRBD1 (5 bases). The germline V gene has CDR1 LNHDA and CDR2 SQIVND (reference sequence). Between the trimmed V and J ends, which lost 5 bases and 4 bases, there was a span of 12 bases. The CDR3 has 14 amino acids. For the CDR3, the DNA is TGTGCCAGTAGTGCAGGGAGGGAGAATCAGCCCCAGCATTTT. This gives the protein CASSAGRENQPQHF.

The V and J genes are TRBV7-9 and TRBJ2-5; TRBD2 matches at 10 bases. CDR3 length: 15 residues. Trimming took 5 bases from V and 5 from J; bases not matched to a gene: 8. Germline CDR1 reads SEHNR; CDR2 reads FQNEAQ (reference sequence). CDR3 coding DNA: TGTGCCAGCAGCCCGCAGGGGACTAGCGTTGAGACCCAGTACTTC. Its protein product is CASSPQGTSVETQYF.

The chain employs TRBV20-1 and TRBJ2-5, with no clear D. V was shortened by 6 bases and J by 5 bases, with 7 bases between the two germline ends. This CDR3 region has 10 residues. Germline CDR1 DFQATT, CDR2 SNEGSKA (reference sequence). The CDR3 is CSALEETQYF. CDR3 coding DNA: TGCAGTGCACTGGAGGAGACCCAGTACTTC.

The genes are TRBV6-5 and TRBJ2-2, with a tentative D call TRBD1 (5 bases). The CDR3 loop spans 14 amino acids. Trimming took off 2 bases at V and 6 bases at J, with 10 bases between the two ends. The germline gives CDR1 MNHEY, CDR2 SVGAGI. The CDR3 DNA reads as TGTGCCAGCAGTTACACTCAGGGTCCCGGGGAGCTGTTTTTT. Protein sequence: CASSYTQGPGELFF.

The chain carries TRBV7-6 and TRBJ1-4; D perhaps matches TRBD1 (5 bases). The germline V gene has CDR1 SGHVS and CDR2 FNYEAQ. The CDR3 is made up of 14 amino acids. The V gene lost 5 bases and the J gene lost 7 bases, with 14 bases spanning the gap. The chain's CDR3 is CASSLGTGVEKLFF. For the CDR3, the DNA is TGTGCCAGCAGCCTAGGGACCGGGGTTGAAAAACTGTTTTTT.

In its sample, this clone was seen once. CDR3 coding DNA: TGTGCCAGCAGTTTCACAGGGGAGCCTCAGCCCCAGCATTTT. It translates to CASSFTGEPQPQHF. The rearrangement uses TRBV6-6 and TRBJ1-5; TRBD1 matches at 7 bases. This CDR3 is 14 amino acids long. The J segment lost 6 bases and the V segment lost 4 bases, leaving 6 bases of the junction unmatched. The germline V gene has CDR1 MNHNY and CDR2 SVGAGI (reference sequence).

This rearrangement joins TRBV25-1 to TRBJ2-1, with TRBD2 matching 9 bases. Germline trimming cut 8 bases from V and 0 bases from J; bases unmatched to any gene: 2. This CDR3 comprises 14 residues. Germline CDR1 reads MGHDK; CDR2 reads SYGVNS. CDR3 region: CASAGLASYNEQFF. As DNA, the CDR3 is TGTGCCAGCGCGGGACTAGCCTCCTACAATGAGCAGTTCTTC.

This chain links TRBV27 with TRBJ2-5; tentatively, D is TRBD2 (7 bases). Trimming cost V 7 bases and J 5 bases, with 23 bases left between them. Germline CDR1 is MNHEY and CDR2 is SMNVEV (reference sequence). The CDR3 is made up of 16 amino acids. CDR3 sequence: CASIPSLSGGPETQYF. CDR3 in DNA: TGTGCCAGCATCCCCTCGTTATCGGGGGGCCCCGAGACCCAGTACTTC.

The table lists this clone with a few counts. This chain uses TRBV27 with TRBJ1-1; D is undetermined. V was trimmed by 3 bases and J by 6 bases, leaving 14 bases between them. Looked up from germline, CDR1 is MNHEY and CDR2 is SMNVEV (reference sequence). This CDR3 contains 14 residues. CDR3 loop: CASSFSPGGPEAFF. The CDR3 region has the DNA TGTGCCAGCAGTTTCTCCCCCGGAGGGCCTGAAGCTTTCTTT.

This clone has just one count. The chain joins TRBV7-9 to TRBJ2-7; D remains ambiguous. The germline V and J ends were trimmed by 5 bases and 6 bases, with 11 bases remaining between them. This CDR3 has 12 amino acids. Germline V CDR1 and CDR2: SEHNR, FQNEAQ (reference sequence). The CDR3, as DNA: TGTGCCAGCAGCCCACCGACTCTCGAGCAGTACTTC. Its translation is CASSPPTLEQYF. Variable domain in full (rest from reference TRBV7-9 and TRBJ2-7): DTGVSQNPRHKITKRGQNVTFRCDPISEHNRLYWYRQTLGQGPEFLTYFQNEAQLEKSRLLSDRFSAERPKGSFSTLEIQRTEQGDSAMYLCASSPPTLEQYFGPGTRLTVT.

This rearrangement joins TRBV7-8 to TRBJ2-7, with D unresolved. The V gene's germline CDR1 is SGHVS and CDR2 FQNEAQ. CDR3 length: 9 amino acids. The V end lost 11 bases, the J end lost 6 bases, and 8 bases lay between the germline ends. CDR3 loop: CARPGEQYF. The CDR3 coding sequence is TGTGCCCGCCCCGGCGAGCAGTACTTC.

This clone was counted a few times. The chain couples TRBV7-2 to TRBJ2-2, with TRBD1 identical over 8 bases. The junction had 3 bases not matched to a gene; V was cut back by 6 bases and J by 3 bases. Germline CDR1 and CDR2: SGHTA and FQGNSA. This CDR3 has 14 amino acids. CDR3 protein: CASRQGDYTGELFF. CDR3 nucleotides: TGTGCCAGCAGACAGGGGGACTACACCGGGGAGCTGTTTTTT. Looking up the rest from reference TRBV7-2 and TRBJ2-2 gives the full variable domain: GAGVSQSPSNKVTEKGKDVELRCDPISGHTALYWYRQSLGQGLEFLIYFQGNSAPDKSGLPSDRFSAERTGGSVSTLTIQRTQQEDSAVYLCASRQGDYTGELFFGEGSRLTVL.

V and J are TRBV27 and TRBJ2-7; weak D call: TRBD2 (5 bases). Trimming shortened V by 6 bases and J by 0 bases, and 27 bases separated the two germline ends. The CDR3 runs to 19 residues. The germline gives CDR1 MNHEY, CDR2 SMNVEV (reference sequence). The CDR3 loop reads CASRYPLPSGKESSYEQYF. As DNA, the CDR3 is TGTGCCAGCAGGTATCCATTACCCTCGGGGAAGGAGAGCTCCTACGAGCAGTACTTC.

The chain joins TRBV19 to TRBJ1-1; 10 bases are a match to TRBD1. The CDR3 length is 15 residues. The ends lost 5 bases at V and 4 bases at J; junction bases unmatched: 7. CDR1 and CDR2 (germline): LNHDA, SQIVND (reference sequence). CDR3 in DNA: TGTGCCAGTAGTCCCCGACAGGGGGCTGCCACTGAAGCTTTCTTT. This sequence encodes CASSPRQGAATEAFF.

The chain couples TRBV27 to TRBJ1-5; 8 positions match TRBD1. V lost 6 bases and J lost 3; bases outside the gene matches: 7. This CDR3 is built from 15 residues. The germline CDR1 and CDR2 sequences are MNHEY and SMNVEV (reference sequence). The CDR3 region is CASRSQGADNQPQHF. CDR3 sequence (DNA): TGTGCCAGCAGAAGTCAGGGGGCTGACAATCAGCCCCAGCATTTT.

This clone was recorded only once. V is TRBV11-3 and J is TRBJ2-7; 10 positions match TRBD1. Losses at the gene ends were 5 bases for V and 2 bases for J; bases not matched to a gene: 3. The CDR3 totals 14 residues. Germline lookup yields CDR1 SGHNT and CDR2 YENEEA. The CDR3 bases are TGTGCCAGCAGCATGGGACAGGGGACCTACGAGCAGTACTTC. Encoded protein: CASSMGQGTYEQYF.